This T cell receptor beta chain was obtained from a study of T cell responses to AZD1222 COVID-19 vaccine. With respect to this clone: Its matching antigen is unknown.

General study points: Donors were largely white British and mainly female; clonal diversity was possibly underestimated. Sampling that yielded the repertoires occurred only after the peak T cell response.

Using immunoSEQ multiplex PCR, the repertoire was profiled, and TCRdb retains in-frame clones only, with some absent. The table has 90,000 to 140,000 clones, 85% to 90% seen once; the top ten hold 2% to 3%. The V and J ends lost 5 bases and 4 bases, in that order; junction bases with no gene match: 7. Per the germline V gene, CDR1 is ENHRY and CDR2 is SYGVKD. The CDR3 has 15 amino acids. V usage is TRBV10-3 and J usage is TRBJ2-2; 7 bases fit TRBD1. Material: peripheral blood, obtained on day 0 of AZD1222 vaccination. This clonotype originated in an adult in good health. Here the CDR3 reads CAISNRGPVTGELFF. The CDR3 coding sequence is TGTGCCATCAGTAACAGGGGCCCGGTCACCGGGGAGCTGTTTTTT.